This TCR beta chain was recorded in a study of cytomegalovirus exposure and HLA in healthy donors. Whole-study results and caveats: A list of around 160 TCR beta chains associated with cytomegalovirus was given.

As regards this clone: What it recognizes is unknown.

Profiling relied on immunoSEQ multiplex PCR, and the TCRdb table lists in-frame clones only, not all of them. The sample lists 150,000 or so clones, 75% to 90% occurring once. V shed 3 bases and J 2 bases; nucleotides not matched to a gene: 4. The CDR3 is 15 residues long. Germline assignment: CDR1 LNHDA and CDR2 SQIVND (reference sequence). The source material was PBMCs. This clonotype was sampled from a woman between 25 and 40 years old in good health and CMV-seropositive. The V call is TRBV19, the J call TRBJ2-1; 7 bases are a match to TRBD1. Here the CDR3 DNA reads TGTGCCAGTAGTATTACAGGGGAGACCTACAATGAGCAGTTCTTC. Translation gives CASSITGETYNEQFF.